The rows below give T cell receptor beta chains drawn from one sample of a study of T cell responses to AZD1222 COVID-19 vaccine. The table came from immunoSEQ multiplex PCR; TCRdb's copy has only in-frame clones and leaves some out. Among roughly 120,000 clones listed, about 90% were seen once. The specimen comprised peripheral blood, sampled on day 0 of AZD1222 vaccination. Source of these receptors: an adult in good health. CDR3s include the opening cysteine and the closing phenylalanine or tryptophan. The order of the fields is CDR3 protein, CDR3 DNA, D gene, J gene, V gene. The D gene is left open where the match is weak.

cdr3_aa: CASSLAMDYGYTF
cdr3_nt: TGTGCCAGCAGCTTAGCCATGGACTATGGCTACACCTTC
d_call: .
j_call: TRBJ1-2
v_call: TRBV11-1

cdr3_aa: CASSFFLGQPGDGYTF
cdr3_nt: TGTGCCAGCAGCTTTTTTTTGGGTCAACCGGGGGATGGCTACACCTTC
d_call: .
j_call: TRBJ1-2
v_call: TRBV7-9

cdr3_aa: CASSGGQGGYQPQHF
cdr3_nt: TGTGCCAGCAGCGGGGGACAGGGGGGCTATCAGCCCCAGCATTTT
d_call: TRBD1
j_call: TRBJ1-5
v_call: TRBV9

cdr3_aa: CASSNTEAFF
cdr3_nt: TGTGCCAGCAGCAACACTGAAGCTTTCTTT
d_call: .
j_call: TRBJ1-1
v_call: TRBV12-3/TRBV12-4

cdr3_aa: CASTPGAYNEQFF
cdr3_nt: TGTGCCAGTACACCGGGGGCCTACAATGAGCAGTTCTTC
d_call: .
j_call: TRBJ2-1
v_call: TRBV19

cdr3_aa: CSASKAQGAGYEQYF
cdr3_nt: TGCAGTGCTAGTAAGGCACAGGGGGCGGGCTACGAGCAGTACTTC
d_call: TRBD1
j_call: TRBJ2-7
v_call: TRBV20-1

cdr3_aa: CASSFNGGRGYNEQFF
cdr3_nt: TGTGCCAGCAGCTTTAATGGCGGGAGGGGATACAATGAGCAGTTCTTC
d_call: TRBD2
j_call: TRBJ2-1
v_call: TRBV7-8

cdr3_aa: CASRDFPEQFF
cdr3_nt: TGTGCCAGCCGGGACTTCCCTGAGCAGTTCTTC
d_call: .
j_call: TRBJ2-1
v_call: TRBV28

cdr3_aa: CASSQDSVTYYEQYF
cdr3_nt: TGTGCCAGCAGCCAGGACAGCGTCACTTACTACGAGCAGTACTTC
d_call: .
j_call: TRBJ2-7
v_call: TRBV14

cdr3_aa: CASSHGQGLTGELFF
cdr3_nt: TGTGCCAGCAGTCATGGGCAGGGGCTCACCGGGGAGCTGTTTTTT
d_call: .
j_call: TRBJ2-2
v_call: TRBV28

cdr3_aa: CASSSRKGLAGVSSYEQYF
cdr3_nt: TGTGCCAGCAGCTCCCGGAAGGGACTAGCGGGAGTCTCCAGCTACGAGCAGTACTTC
d_call: TRBD2
j_call: TRBJ2-7
v_call: TRBV7-2

cdr3_aa: CASSLDRGRSAFF
cdr3_nt: TGTGCCAGCAGTTTGGACAGGGGGCGTTCGGCTTTCTTT
d_call: TRBD1
j_call: TRBJ1-1
v_call: TRBV28

cdr3_aa: CASSLRDTYEQYF
cdr3_nt: TGTGCCAGCAGCTTAAGGGATACCTACGAGCAGTACTTC
d_call: .
j_call: TRBJ2-7
v_call: TRBV7-6

cdr3_aa: CASSLDRDSYEQYF
cdr3_nt: TGTGCCAGCAGTCTCGACAGGGACTCCTACGAGCAGTACTTC
d_call: TRBD1
j_call: TRBJ2-7
v_call: TRBV6-5